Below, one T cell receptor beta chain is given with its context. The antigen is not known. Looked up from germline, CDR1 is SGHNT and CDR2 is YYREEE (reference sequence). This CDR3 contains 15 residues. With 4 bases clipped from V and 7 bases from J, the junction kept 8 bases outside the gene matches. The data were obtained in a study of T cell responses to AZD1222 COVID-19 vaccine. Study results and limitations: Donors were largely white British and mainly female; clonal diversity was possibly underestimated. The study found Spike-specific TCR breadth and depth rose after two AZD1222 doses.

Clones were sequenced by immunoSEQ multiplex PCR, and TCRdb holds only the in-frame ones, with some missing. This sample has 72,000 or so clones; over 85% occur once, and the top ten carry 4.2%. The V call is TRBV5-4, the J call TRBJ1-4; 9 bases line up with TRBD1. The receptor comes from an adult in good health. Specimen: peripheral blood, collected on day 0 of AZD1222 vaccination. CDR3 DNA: TGTGCCAGCAGCGAGAGGACAGGGGTAGTTGAAAAACTGTTTTTT. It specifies CASSERTGVVEKLFF.